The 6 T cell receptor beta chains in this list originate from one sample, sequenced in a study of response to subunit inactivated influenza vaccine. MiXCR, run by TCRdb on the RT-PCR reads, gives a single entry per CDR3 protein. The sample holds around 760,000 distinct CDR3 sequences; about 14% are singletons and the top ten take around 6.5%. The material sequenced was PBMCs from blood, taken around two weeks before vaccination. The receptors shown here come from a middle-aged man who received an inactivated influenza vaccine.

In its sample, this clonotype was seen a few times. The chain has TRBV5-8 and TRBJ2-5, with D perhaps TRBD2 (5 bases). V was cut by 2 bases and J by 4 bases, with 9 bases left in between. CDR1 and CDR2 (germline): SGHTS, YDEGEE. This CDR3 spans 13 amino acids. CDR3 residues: CASSLRRTETQYF. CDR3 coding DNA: TGTGCCAGCAGCTTACGGAGGACAGAGACCCAGTACTTC.

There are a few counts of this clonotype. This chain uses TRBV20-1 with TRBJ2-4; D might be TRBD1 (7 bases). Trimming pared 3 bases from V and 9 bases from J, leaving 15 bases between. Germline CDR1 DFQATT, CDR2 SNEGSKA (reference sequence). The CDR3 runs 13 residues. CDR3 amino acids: CSARAGQGGIQYF. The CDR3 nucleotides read TGCAGTGCTAGGGCAGGGCAGGGGGGCATTCAGTACTTC.

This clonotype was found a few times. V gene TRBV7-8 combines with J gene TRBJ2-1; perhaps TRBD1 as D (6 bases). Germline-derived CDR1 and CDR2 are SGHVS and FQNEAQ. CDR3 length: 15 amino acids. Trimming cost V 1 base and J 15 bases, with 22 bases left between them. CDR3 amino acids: CASSLEGRGVPFLFF. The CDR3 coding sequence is TGTGCCAGCAGCTTAGAGGGCAGGGGTGTTCCATTTCTGTTCTTC.

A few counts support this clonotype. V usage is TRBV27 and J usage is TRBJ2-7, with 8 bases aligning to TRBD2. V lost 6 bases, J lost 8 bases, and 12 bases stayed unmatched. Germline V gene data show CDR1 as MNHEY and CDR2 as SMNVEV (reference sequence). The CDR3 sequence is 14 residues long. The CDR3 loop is CASSFTSGLGKQYF. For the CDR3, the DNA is TGTGCCAGCAGCTTCACTAGCGGATTAGGGAAGCAGTACTTC.

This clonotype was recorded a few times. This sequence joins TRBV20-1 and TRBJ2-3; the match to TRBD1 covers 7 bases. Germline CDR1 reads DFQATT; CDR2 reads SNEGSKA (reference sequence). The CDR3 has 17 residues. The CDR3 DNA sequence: TGCTGCGCTAGAGATTTAAGGGACAGTGAGTCCACAGATACGCAGTATTTT. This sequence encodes CCARDLRDSESTDTQYF.

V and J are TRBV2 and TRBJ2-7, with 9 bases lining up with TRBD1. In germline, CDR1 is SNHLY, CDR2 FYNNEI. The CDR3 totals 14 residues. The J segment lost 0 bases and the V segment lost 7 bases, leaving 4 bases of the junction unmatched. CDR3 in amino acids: CASTLQGASYEQYF. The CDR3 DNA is TGTGCCAGCACTTTACAGGGGGCCTCCTACGAGCAGTACTTC.